The 23 T cell receptor beta chains below all came from one sample that was sequenced in a study of blood T cells in healthy people across ages. Alongside a J-beta primer mix, a sample-barcoded 5' primer served in a second PCR lasting 7 to 11 cycles. TCRdb reprocessed the 5' RACE reads via MiXCR and lists one record per CDR3 protein. This table has roughly 2 million distinct CDR3 sequences, 49% appearing once. The sample consisted of blood. The receptors stem from a woman in her thirties or forties in good health.

J is TRBJ2-3 and V is TRBV7-2; TRBD2 is a possible D gene (6 bases). This CDR3 is 13 amino acids long. Per the germline V gene, CDR1 is SGHTA and CDR2 is FQGNSA. V was clipped by 3 bases and J by 6 bases, with 10 bases between them. This chain's CDR3 is CASSFKGRDTQYF. For the CDR3, the DNA is TGTGCCAGCAGCTTTAAAGGGAGGGATACGCAGTATTTT.

This clonotype has more than one count but fewer than ten. The gene calls are TRBV24-1 and TRBJ2-5; possibly TRBD1 or TRBD2 for D (5 bases each). The CDR3 contains 16 residues. Germline V gene lookup returns CDR1 KGHDR and CDR2 SFDVKD. V lost 2 bases and J 2 bases, leaving 14 bases between the germline ends. CDR3 in DNA: TGTGCCACCAGTGATTCCCCGGGACCTTGGCAAGAGACCCAGTACTTC. Translation gives CATSDSPGPWQETQYF.

J is TRBJ2-7 and V is TRBV7-2; 14 bases match TRBD2. CDR3 size: 15 residues. Germline CDR1 reads SGHTA; CDR2 reads FQGNSA. V lost 1 base and J lost 9; bases outside the gene matches: 5. CDR3 in amino acids: CASSLGLAGGLGQYF. The CDR3 DNA reads as TGTGCCAGCAGCTTAGGACTAGCGGGGGGGCTCGGGCAGTACTTC.

As concerns this clonotype: One junction end disagrees with the germline gene, perhaps due to a read error. The chain links TRBV5-1 to TRBJ2-3; D is perhaps TRBD1 or TRBD2 (5 bases each). Germline V gene lookup returns CDR1 SGHRS and CDR2 YFSETQ. This CDR3 comprises 13 residues. Written as DNA, the CDR3 is TGCACCAGCAGCAAGGGGAGTACAGATACGCAGTATTTT. It codes for CTSSKGSTDTQYF.

V and J are TRBV2 and TRBJ2-7; a possible D gene is TRBD2 (6 bases). This CDR3 has 18 residues. Germline assignment: CDR1 SNHLY and CDR2 FYNNEI. V gave up 1 base and J gave up 0 bases, with 19 bases separating them. In DNA, the CDR3 is TGTGCCAGCAGTGAAGAGGCCCCTTGGGAGGTTCGCTCCTACGAGCAGTACTTC. The encoded protein is CASSEEAPWEVRSYEQYF.

In this sample, this clonotype turned up a few times. The J gene is TRBJ1-1, the V gene TRBV7-8, with 8 bases fitting TRBD1. Germline-derived CDR1 and CDR2 are SGHVS and FQNEAQ. The CDR3 extends over 13 amino acids. Trimming removed 5 bases from V and 11 bases from J; junction bases left unmatched: 10. CDR3 loop: CASSVETGGMAFF. The CDR3 nucleotides read TGTGCCAGCAGCGTGGAAACAGGGGGAATGGCTTTCTTT.

For this clonotype: At one boundary the junction diverges from the germline segment, which might be a read error. The DNA of the CDR3 is TGTGCCAGCAGCTCCCGGACGGCAGATATGCAGTATTTT. Protein sequence: CASSSRTADMQYF. The chain has TRBV7-2 and TRBJ2-3; unclear D gene. Germline V gene sequence: CDR1 SGHTA, CDR2 FQGNSA. This CDR3 is built from 13 residues. Filled out from reference TRBV7-2 and TRBJ2-3, the complete variable domain reads GAGVSQSPSNKVTEKGKDVELRCDPISGHTALYWYRQSLGQGLEFLIYFQGNSAPDKSGLPSDRFSAERTGGSVSTLTIQRTQQEDSAVYLCASSSRTADMQYFGPGTRLTVL.

In this sample, this clonotype turned up a few times. The chain has TRBV15 and TRBJ2-1; 10 bases agree with TRBD2. The CDR3 totals 17 residues. V lost 1 base, J lost 5 bases, and 8 bases stayed unmatched. In germline, CDR1 is LNHNV, CDR2 YYDKDF (reference sequence). CDR3 in amino acids: CATSRVTLAGVNNEQFF. In DNA form, the CDR3 reads TGTGCCACCAGCAGAGTCACGCTAGCGGGGGTTAACAATGAGCAGTTCTTC.

This clonotype was seen more than once but under ten times. V is TRBV5-6 and J is TRBJ2-7; D remains unclear. CDR3 length: 18 amino acids. Germline CDR1 reads SGHDT; CDR2 reads YYEEEE. Trimming pared 0 bases from V and 0 bases from J, leaving 19 bases between. The CDR3 DNA reads TGTGCCAGCAGCTTGGAAGAGCCCACCAGGCCCCTCTCCTACGAGCAGTACTTC. It encodes CASSLEEPTRPLSYEQYF.

This clonotype was counted once. The J gene is TRBJ2-5, the V gene TRBV29-1; D possibly matches TRBD1 or TRBD2 (5 bases each). Trimming took off 6 bases at V and 11 bases at J, with 16 bases between the two ends. Germline values: CDR1 SQVTM, CDR2 ANQGSEA. CDR3 length: 11 amino acids. The CDR3 DNA sequence: TGCAGCGTGGGGGATGTATGGGAGCAGTACTTC. Its translation is CSVGDVWEQYF.

This clonotype was found a few times. The CDR3 DNA sequence: TGTGCCAGCAGTTTATTCGGGGCTGCGGCTCAGCCCCAGCATTTT. It encodes CASSLFGAAAQPQHF. The rearrangement uses TRBV27 and TRBJ1-5, with D possibly matching TRBD1 (5 bases). In germline, CDR1 is MNHEY, CDR2 SMNVEV (reference sequence). The CDR3 length is 15 residues. V lost 1 base to trimming and J lost 6 bases, with 13 bases between them.

This clonotype was picked up a small number of times. The chain is built from TRBV28 and TRBJ1-2; no clear D gene. The V and J ends lost 5 bases and 7 bases respectively, with 14 bases between them. The CDR3 contains 13 residues. The germline V gene has CDR1 MDHEN and CDR2 SYDVKM. The DNA of the CDR3 is TGTGCCAGCAGTCGCTCCATCAAATTTGGCTACACCTTC. This sequence encodes CASSRSIKFGYTF.

The chain is built from TRBV28 and TRBJ2-3; D is possibly TRBD1 (6 bases). Germline values: CDR1 MDHEN, CDR2 SYDVKM. The CDR3 sequence is 16 residues long. Trimming shortened V by 5 bases and J by 6 bases, and 21 bases separated the two germline ends. The CDR3 DNA reads TGTGCCAGCAGTGGGGGCGAGGCCCCCTCATGGGATACGCAGTATTTT. Its translation is CASSGGEAPSWDTQYF.

This clonotype turned up a few times. This sequence joins TRBV4-1 and TRBJ2-7; TRBD1 agrees at 7 bases. The CDR3 has 15 residues. The germline gives CDR1 MGHRA, CDR2 YSYEKL. J gave up 5 bases and V 4 bases, and 11 bases lay outside the gene matches. This chain's CDR3 is CASSLLGKGGNEQYF. For the CDR3, the DNA is TGCGCCAGCAGCCTCCTTGGGAAAGGGGGCAACGAGCAGTACTTC.

This clonotype was recorded many times. This sequence joins TRBV9 and TRBJ1-2; D gene unclear. CDR1 is SGDLS, CDR2 YYNGEE, per germline. This CDR3 has 11 amino acids. Trimming removed 3 bases at V and 8 bases at J, with 8 bases between. The CDR3 nucleotides read TGTGCCAGCAGCGACCGTTACGGCTACACCTTC. It yields the protein CASSDRYGYTF.

CDR3 nucleotides: TGTGCCACCAGTGATTCGACAGGGGGAACCCCCCCAGATACGCAGTATTTT. Its translation: CATSDSTGGTPPDTQYF. The rearrangement uses TRBV24-1 and TRBJ2-3, with 9 bases fitting TRBD1. CDR1 and CDR2 from the germline V gene are KGHDR and SFDVKD. The CDR3 contains 17 residues. With V trimmed by 2 bases and J by 4 bases, 9 bases remained unmatched.

V gene TRBV9 combines with J gene TRBJ2-2; 9 bases match TRBD2. Germline V gene data show CDR1 as SGDLS and CDR2 as YYNGEE. The CDR3 is 17 residues long. With 4 bases clipped from V and 5 bases from J, the junction kept 12 bases outside the gene matches. The CDR3 protein is CASSSTTSGPGTGELFF. DNA for the CDR3: TGTGCCAGCAGCTCGACGACTAGCGGACCGGGGACCGGGGAGCTGTTTTTT.

This clonotype came up a few times. The chain links TRBV12-3 or TRBV12-4 to TRBJ2-1; weak D call: TRBD1 (5 bases). Trimming left V 4 bases short and J 5 bases short, with 9 bases between. The CDR3 runs 13 residues. The CDR3 DNA sequence: TGTGCCAGCAGTTCAGCAGGGAACAATGAGCAGTTCTTC. Translating gives CASSSAGNNEQFF.

The V and J genes are TRBV7-2 and TRBJ1-2; no clear D gene. The CDR3 runs 15 residues. Germline V CDR1 and CDR2: SGHTA, FQGNSA. V was cut by 6 bases and J by 7 bases, with 21 bases left in between. The CDR3 loop reads CASSPRSSEWGGYTF. The CDR3 DNA reads as TGTGCCAGCAGTCCTCGTTCGTCGGAATGGGGTGGCTACACCTTC.

In its sample, this clonotype was seen a few times. CDR3: CASRTDRVKSYEQYF. Here the CDR3 DNA reads TGTGCCAGCAGGACCGACAGGGTTAAGAGCTACGAGCAGTACTTC. The chain couples TRBV6-2 or TRBV6-3 to TRBJ2-7; 7 positions match TRBD1. Germline V gives CDR1 MNHEY, CDR2 SVGEGT. CDR3 length: 15 amino acids. V was pared by 6 bases and J by 3 bases, with 11 bases of the junction left unmatched.

This clonotype was seen a single time. The chain links TRBV27 to TRBJ1-2, with D possibly matching TRBD1 (5 bases). The CDR3 extends over 14 amino acids. CDR1 is MNHEY and CDR2 is SMNVEV in the germline V gene (reference sequence). V dropped 6 bases and J dropped 8 bases, with 19 bases sitting between them. The CDR3 region has the DNA TGTGCCAGCAGACTTAGCGGCAGGGCTGAGGGCTACACCTTC. Its protein product is CASRLSGRAEGYTF.

This clonotype was counted a few times. V and J are TRBV7-8 and TRBJ1-5, with D unclear. The germline gives CDR1 SGHVS, CDR2 FQNEAQ. This CDR3 is built from 16 residues. V was trimmed by 1 base and J by 7 bases, leaving 17 bases between them. The CDR3 DNA follows: TGTGCCAGCAGCTTAGACCCGGCCGTACCTGAGCAGCCCCAGCATTTT. This gives the protein CASSLDPAVPEQPQHF.

This clonotype was detected a few times. The gene calls are TRBV5-1 and TRBJ1-6; D is uncertain. Trimming took off 5 bases at V and 1 base at J, with 7 bases between the two ends. CDR1 is SGHRS, CDR2 YFSETQ, per germline. The CDR3 spans 14 residues. DNA for the CDR3: TGCGCCAGCAGTGGAGGTTCCTATAATTCACCCCTCCACTTT. Its protein product is CASSGGSYNSPLHF.